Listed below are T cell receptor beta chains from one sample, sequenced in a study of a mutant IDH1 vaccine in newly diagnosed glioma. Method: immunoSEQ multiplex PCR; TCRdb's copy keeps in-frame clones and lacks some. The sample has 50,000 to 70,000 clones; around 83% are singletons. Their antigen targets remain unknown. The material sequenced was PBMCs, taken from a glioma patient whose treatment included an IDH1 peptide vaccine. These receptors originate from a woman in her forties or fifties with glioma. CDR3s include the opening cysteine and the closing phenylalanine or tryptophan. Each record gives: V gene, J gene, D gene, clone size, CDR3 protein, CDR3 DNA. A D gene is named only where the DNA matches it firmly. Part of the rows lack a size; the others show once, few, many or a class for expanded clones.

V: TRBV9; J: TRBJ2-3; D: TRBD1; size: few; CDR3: CATGQGHTDTQYF; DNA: TGTGCCACCGGACAGGGGCACACAGATACGCAGTATTTT
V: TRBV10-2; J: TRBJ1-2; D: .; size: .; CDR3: CASRRDFRDYGYTF; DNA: TGCGCCAGCAGGCGGGACTTTAGGGACTATGGCTACACCTTC
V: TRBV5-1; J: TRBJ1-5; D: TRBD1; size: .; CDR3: CASSLDGQGGPQHF; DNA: TGCGCCAGCAGCTTAGACGGACAGGGGGGGCCCCAGCATTTT
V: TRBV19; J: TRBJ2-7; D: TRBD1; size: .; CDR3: CASSINPDRVEQYF; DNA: TGTGCCAGTAGTATAAACCCCGACAGGGTCGAGCAGTACTTC
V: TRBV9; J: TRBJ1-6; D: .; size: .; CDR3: CASSLGTHNSPLHF; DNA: TGTGCCAGCAGCCTCGGGACGCATAATTCACCCCTCCACTTT
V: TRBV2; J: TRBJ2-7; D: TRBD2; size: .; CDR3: CASSGPWGGGSYEQYF; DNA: TGTGCCAGCAGTGGTCCTTGGGGCGGGGGTTCCTACGAGCAGTACTTC
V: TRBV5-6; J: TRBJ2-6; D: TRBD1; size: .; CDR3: CASSTGGAPGANVLTF; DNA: TGTGCCAGCAGCACAGGGGGCGCCCCCGGGGCCAACGTCCTGACTTTC
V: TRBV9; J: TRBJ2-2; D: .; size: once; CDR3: CASSPQTATNTGELFF; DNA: TGTGCCAGCAGCCCCCAGACAGCAACGAACACCGGGGAGCTGTTTTTT
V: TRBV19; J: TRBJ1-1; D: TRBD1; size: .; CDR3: CASSRDRVDTEAFF; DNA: TGTGCCAGTAGTAGGGACAGGGTGGACACTGAAGCTTTCTTT
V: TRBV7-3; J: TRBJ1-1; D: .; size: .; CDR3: CASSLKGGAEAFF; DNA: TGTGCCAGCAGCTTAAAAGGGGGGGCTGAAGCTTTCTTT
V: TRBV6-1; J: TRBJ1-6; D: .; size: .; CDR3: CASSLLDGNSPLHF; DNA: TGTGCCAGCAGTCTCCTGGATGGTAATTCACCCCTCCACTTT
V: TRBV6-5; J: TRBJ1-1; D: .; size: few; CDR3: CASSYSAGSAEAFF; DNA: TGTGCCAGCAGTTACTCGGCAGGGAGCGCTGAAGCTTTCTTT
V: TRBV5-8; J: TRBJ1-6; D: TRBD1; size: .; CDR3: CASSPGTGYSYNSPLHF; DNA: TGTGCCAGCAGCCCCGGGACAGGATACTCCTATAATTCACCCCTCCACTTT
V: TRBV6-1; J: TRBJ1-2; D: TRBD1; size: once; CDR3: CASIRGTGVIYGYTF; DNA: TGTGCCAGCATTAGGGGGACAGGGGTGATCTATGGCTACACCTTC
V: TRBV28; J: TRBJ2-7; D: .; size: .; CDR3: CASSLVYYEQYF; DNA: TGTGCCAGCAGTTTGGTCTACTACGAGCAGTACTTC
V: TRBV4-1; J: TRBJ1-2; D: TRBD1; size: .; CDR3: CASSQSGTGGLYGYTF; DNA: TGCGCCAGCAGCCAGTCCGGGACAGGGGGCCTCTATGGCTACACCTTC
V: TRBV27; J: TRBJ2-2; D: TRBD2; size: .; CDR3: CASSLTSGGTGELFF; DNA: TGTGCCAGCAGTCTTACTAGCGGGGGGACCGGGGAGCTGTTTTTT
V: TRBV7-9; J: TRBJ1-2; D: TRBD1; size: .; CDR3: CASSWDRGRYGYTF; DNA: TGTGCCAGCAGCTGGGACAGGGGGCGATATGGCTACACCTTC
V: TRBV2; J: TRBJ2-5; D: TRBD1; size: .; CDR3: CASRPSPRDRVSKLETQYF; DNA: TGTGCCAGCAGACCTTCTCCCCGGGACAGGGTATCTAAGTTGGAGACCCAGTACTTC
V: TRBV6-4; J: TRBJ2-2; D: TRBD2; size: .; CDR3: CASSERGGTGELFF; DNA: TGTGCCAGCAGTGAGCGGGGGGGCACCGGGGAGCTGTTTTTT
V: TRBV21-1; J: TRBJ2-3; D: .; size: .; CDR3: CASSPEGLAASTDTQYF; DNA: TGTGCCAGCAGCCCCGAAGGGCTAGCGGCTAGCACAGATACGCAGTATTTT
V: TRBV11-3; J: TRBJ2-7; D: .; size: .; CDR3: CASSPPSSYEQYF; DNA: TGTGCCAGCAGTCCACCCTCCTCCTACGAGCAGTACTTC
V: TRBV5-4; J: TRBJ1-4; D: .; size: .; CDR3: CASSSTGLGEKLFF; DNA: TGTGCCAGCAGCTCCACAGGGTTGGGTGAAAAACTGTTTTTT
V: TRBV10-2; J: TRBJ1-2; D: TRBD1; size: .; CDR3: CASSPVTGLGYGYTF; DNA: TGCGCCAGCAGTCCCGTGACAGGGCTTGGCTATGGCTACACCTTC
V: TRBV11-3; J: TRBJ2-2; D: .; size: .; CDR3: CASTPGGTNTGELFF; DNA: TGTGCCAGCACCCCAGGGGGGACGAACACCGGGGAGCTGTTTTTT
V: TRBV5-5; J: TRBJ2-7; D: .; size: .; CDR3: CASSVEGTPLSYEQYF; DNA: TGTGCCAGCAGCGTTGAGGGAACCCCCCTCTCCTACGAGCAGTACTTC
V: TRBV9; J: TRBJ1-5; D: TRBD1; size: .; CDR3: CASSVGTGVSNQPQHF; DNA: TGTGCCAGCAGCGTAGGTACAGGGGTTAGCAATCAGCCCCAGCATTTT
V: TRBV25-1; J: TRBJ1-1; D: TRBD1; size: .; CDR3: CASSGTGGPTEAFF; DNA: TGTGCCAGCAGTGGAACAGGGGGCCCCACTGAAGCTTTCTTT
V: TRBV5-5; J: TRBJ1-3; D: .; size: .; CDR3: CASSPSGNTIYF; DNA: TGTGCCAGCAGCCCTTCTGGAAACACCATATATTTT
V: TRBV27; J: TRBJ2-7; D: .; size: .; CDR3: CASSLGTYSIHEQYF; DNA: TGTGCCAGCAGTTTAGGTACCTACTCCATCCACGAGCAGTACTTC